This TCR beta chain was observed in a study of blood T cell repertoires in COVID-19. Study-level information: T cells, B-cell-depleted T cells, or PBMCs supplied cDNA or gDNA.

Authors' methods: Nucleated cell counts were estimated from reference gene primer amplification. Using immunoSEQ multiplex PCR, the repertoire was profiled, and TCRdb retains in-frame clones only, with some absent. V and J calls and clone size are copied from that table; D and trimming were computed from the DNA. The table has about 280,000 clones, approximately 89% seen once; the top ten hold 2.5% to 3%. Exposed volunteers were people who met a COVID-19 case within 2 weeks before study entry. The germline V and J ends were trimmed by 1 base and 1 base, with 7 bases remaining between them. This CDR3 region has 13 residues. Germline V lookup: CDR1 GTSNPN, CDR2 SVGIG (reference sequence).

Sequencing was done on a sample of PBMCs or T cells enriched from blood (not recorded which). The gene calls are TRBV30 and TRBJ1-2; possibly TRBD1 for D (5 bases). The clonotype was recovered from a man in his forties who had been exposed to COVID-19. The CDR3 region has the DNA TGTGCCTGGAGTGGACAGCTTAACTATGGCTACACCTTC. Translated, it gives CAWSGQLNYGYTF. The full variable domain, with the rest looked up from reference TRBV30 and TRBJ1-2, is SQTIHQWPATLVQPVGSPLSLECTVEGTSNPNLYWYRQAAGRGLQLLFYSVGIGQISSEVPQNLSASRPQDRQFILSSKKLLLSDSGFYLCAWSGQLNYGYTFGSGTRLTVV.